This entry lists 9 T cell receptor beta chains sequenced from one sample in a study of blood T cell repertoires in COVID-19. Only in-frame clones appear in the TCRdb table, and some are missing; sequencing was by immunoSEQ multiplex PCR. There are tens of thousands of clones in the sample; approximately 79% occur only once, and around a tenth lies in the top ten. Sequencing was carried out using peripheral blood. The receptors were sampled from a human donor in a cohort sampled during active COVID-19.

V usage is TRBV7-2 and J usage is TRBJ2-3, with D hard to call. The CDR3 is 14 residues long. V gave up 5 bases and J gave up 2 bases, with 11 bases separating them. CDR1 and CDR2 (germline): SGHTA, FQGNSA. The CDR3: CASSLPRYTDTQYF. CDR3 DNA sequence: TGTGCCAGCAGCCTCCCGAGGTACACAGATACGCAGTATTTT.

V gene TRBV21-1 combines with J gene TRBJ1-1. TRBV21-1 is termed a pseudogene. The CDR3 loop spans 16 amino acids. CDR3 in DNA: TGTGCCAGCAGCTACTCCTGGGCGGGGGGCGAACCTGAAGCTTTCTTT. This translates into CASSYSWAGGEPEAFF.

The rearrangement uses TRBV5-6 and TRBJ1-2, with TRBD1 as a possible D gene (6 bases). There are 14 residues in the CDR3. Germline CDR1 reads SGHDT; CDR2 reads YYEEEE. V was pared by 4 bases and J by 8 bases, with 18 bases between. CDR3 region: CASSPTQGNRGYTF. The CDR3 region has the DNA TGTGCCAGCAGCCCAACCCAGGGGAATAGGGGCTACACCTTC.

A note on this clone: The junction departs from the called germline gene at one end, perhaps through a read error. The V call is TRBV5-6, the J call TRBJ2-7, with 7 bases that match TRBD1. Looked up from germline, CDR1 is SGHDT and CDR2 is YYEEEE. There are 12 residues in the CDR3. In nucleotides, the CDR3 is TGTGCCAGCAGCCCCTGGACAGGTCCCAAGCACTTC. It yields the protein CASSPWTGPKHF.

The rearrangement uses TRBV5-6 and TRBJ2-5, with TRBD1 identical over 9 bases. The CDR3 extends over 16 amino acids. Germline V gives CDR1 SGHDT, CDR2 YYEEEE. V shed 4 bases and J 2 bases; nucleotides not matched to a gene: 9. DNA of the CDR3: TGTGCCAGCAGCCAATCCGGGACAGGGCTACAAGAGACCCAGTACTTC. Translation: CASSQSGTGLQETQYF.

This clone was counted only a few times. The rearrangement uses TRBV20-1 and TRBJ1-1; tentative D call: TRBD1 (6 bases). CDR1 and CDR2 (germline): DFQATT, SNEGSKA (reference sequence). The CDR3 loop spans 11 amino acids. The CDR3: CMQGGYTEAFF. For the CDR3, the DNA is TGCATGCAAGGGGGTTACACTGAAGCTTTCTTT.

The rearrangement uses TRBV7-6 and TRBJ1-2; 8 bases map to TRBD1. The CDR3 length is 13 residues. Germline V gene data show CDR1 as SGHVS and CDR2 as FNYEAQ. The trim removed 3 bases at V and 8 bases at J, leaving 5 bases unmatched. The CDR3 DNA sequence: TGTGCCAGCAGCTTCGGACAGGGTCTGGGCTACACCTTC. Its translation: CASSFGQGLGYTF.

This chain links TRBV19 with TRBJ2-5; 7 bases agree with TRBD1. The ends lost 3 bases at V and 5 bases at J; junction bases unmatched: 9. This CDR3 is 15 amino acids long. From germline, CDR1 is LNHDA and CDR2 SQIVND (reference sequence). CDR3 in amino acids: CASSIGGRTGETQYF. In DNA, the CDR3 is TGTGCCAGTAGTATTGGGGGTCGGACAGGTGAGACCCAGTACTTC.

The chain is built from TRBV3-1 (or the pseudogene TRBV3-2) and TRBJ1-2; the match to TRBD1 covers 7 bases. The CDR3 sequence is 12 residues long. Germline V gene lookup returns CDR1 LGHDT and CDR2 YNNKEL (reference sequence). V gave up 5 bases and J gave up 4 bases; unmatched junction bases: 1. CDR3 DNA: TGTGCCAGCAGCTGGGACAGCTATGGCTACACCTTC. Translated, it gives CASSWDSYGYTF.